This entry is about one T cell receptor beta chain. This sample is drawn from a study of blood T cell repertoires in COVID-19. About the study: Samples of COVID-19 (acute and convalescent) were obtained from the United States, Italy and Spain. T cells, B-cell-depleted T cells, or PBMCs supplied cDNA or gDNA.

CDR3 length equals 16 residues. Here immunoSEQ multiplex PCR was the method, and the copy in TCRdb shows in-frame clones only, minus some. The sample yields about 54,000 clones, 90% seen once. The V gene is TRBV21-1, the J gene TRBJ2-4; the table calls TRBD1, which could not be checked here. TRBV21-1 is reported as a pseudogene. The sequence was obtained from a woman in her thirties or forties with active COVID-19. Source material: peripheral blood. CDR3 region: CASPYGQEPPKNIQYF. As DNA, the CDR3 is TGTGCCAGCCCCTATGGACAGGAGCCCCCCAAAAACATTCAGTACTTC.